A selection of T cell receptor beta chains follows, all from one sample in a study of T cells in Graves' hyperthyroidism and ophthalmopathy. MiXCR, run by TCRdb on the multiplex PCR reads, gives a single entry per CDR3 protein. The data show a few hundred thousand distinct CDR3 sequences, less than 25% seen once. Sequenced input: blood. These receptors originate from a man between 18 and 29 years old with Graves' hyperthyroidism. Both conserved end residues are part of each CDR3. A D gene is named only where the DNA matches it firmly. Size is stated for part of the rows, as once, few or many counts, or as a class when the clone is expanded.

V gene: TRBV12-3/TRBV12-4
D gene: NA
clone size: many
J gene: TRBJ1-5
CDR3 DNA: TGTGCCAGCAGCTCGGGACACACTAATCAGCCCCAGCATTTT
CDR3 protein: CASSSGHTNQPQHF

V gene: TRBV7-9
D gene: TRBD1
clone size: few
J gene: TRBJ2-2
CDR3 DNA: TGTGCCAGCAGCTTCGACAGGGTGTCTGGCACCGGGGAGCTGTTTTTT
CDR3 protein: CASSFDRVSGTGELFF

V gene: TRBV6-1
D gene: NA
clone size: few
J gene: TRBJ1-1
CDR3 DNA: TGTGCCAGCAGTGATATAGGACAAAGAGATGAAGCTTTCTTT
CDR3 protein: CASSDIGQRDEAFF

V gene: TRBV5-1
D gene: NA
clone size: NA
J gene: TRBJ1-1
CDR3 DNA: TGCGCCAGCACCATCCCGGGGGCTTTCTTT
CDR3 protein: CASTIPGAFF

V gene: TRBV4-1
D gene: NA
clone size: few
J gene: TRBJ1-5
CDR3 DNA: TGCGCCAGCAGCCAAGAGGGTTGGCAGACACTGAGGGGTCAGCCCCAGCATTTT
CDR3 protein: CASSQEGWQTLRGQPQHF

V gene: TRBV6-1
D gene: NA
clone size: few
J gene: TRBJ1-2
CDR3 DNA: TGTGCCAGCGCTACCAGCCCAGAGGGGCCGAGTGATGGCTACACCTTC
CDR3 protein: CASATSPEGPSDGYTF

V gene: TRBV12-3/TRBV12-4
D gene: TRBD2
clone size: NA
J gene: TRBJ2-2
CDR3 DNA: TGTGCCAGCAGCCTCGGGACTAGCGGGTCCGGGGAGCTGTTTTTT
CDR3 protein: CASSLGTSGSGELFF

V gene: TRBV6-5
D gene: NA
clone size: many
J gene: TRBJ1-1
CDR3 DNA: TGTGCCAGCAGTTACTCGCAGCGGAACACTGAAACTTTCTTT
CDR3 protein: CASSYSQRNTETFF

V gene: TRBV7-9
D gene: NA
clone size: few
J gene: TRBJ2-7
CDR3 DNA: TGTGCCAGCAGCGAACGGACTGACGAGCAGTACTTC
CDR3 protein: CASSERTDEQYF

V gene: TRBV6-1
D gene: TRBD2
clone size: NA
J gene: TRBJ2-5
CDR3 DNA: TGTGCCAGCCAGACCCTAGCGGGGGGTGGTGAGACCCAGTACTTC
CDR3 protein: CASQTLAGGGETQYF

V gene: TRBV19
D gene: NA
clone size: many
J gene: TRBJ2-7
CDR3 DNA: TGTGCCAGTAGTATTACGGTCAGGGGATCCTACGAGCAGTACTTC
CDR3 protein: CASSITVRGSYEQYF

V gene: TRBV9
D gene: NA
clone size: many
J gene: TRBJ2-2
CDR3 DNA: TGTGCCAGCAGCGTAGATGGCAGTTACACCGGGGAGCTGTTTTTT
CDR3 protein: CASSVDGSYTGELFF

V gene: TRBV6-1
D gene: NA
clone size: NA
J gene: TRBJ1-1
CDR3 DNA: TGTGCCAGTAGTTACTTCATGAACACTGAAGCTTTCTTT
CDR3 protein: CASSYFMNTEAFF

V gene: TRBV5-1
D gene: NA
clone size: few
J gene: TRBJ2-2
CDR3 DNA: TGCGCCAGCAGCTCCCAGCTCGGGGCAGGGGCCGGGGAGCTGTTTTTT
CDR3 protein: CASSSQLGAGAGELFF

V gene: TRBV9
D gene: TRBD2
clone size: NA
J gene: TRBJ2-3
CDR3 DNA: TGTGCCAGCAGCCATGTAGCGGGGGACACAGATACGCAGTATTTT
CDR3 protein: CASSHVAGDTDTQYF

V gene: TRBV28
D gene: TRBD1
clone size: many
J gene: TRBJ1-5
CDR3 DNA: TGTGCCAGCAGTTTAGTGACAGGGTTGGGCAATCAGCCCCAGCATTTT
CDR3 protein: CASSLVTGLGNQPQHF

V gene: TRBV30
D gene: TRBD1
clone size: many
J gene: TRBJ1-5
CDR3 DNA: TGTGCCTCGGGACAGGGGATCATTTCGGGGCAGCCCCAGCATTTT
CDR3 protein: CASGQGIISGQPQHF

V gene: TRBV5-1
D gene: NA
clone size: many
J gene: TRBJ1-5
CDR3 DNA: TGCGCCAGCAGGGAGGAGGGGAATCAGCCCCAGCATTTT
CDR3 protein: CASREEGNQPQHF

V gene: TRBV12-3/TRBV12-4
D gene: NA
clone size: many
J gene: TRBJ1-3
CDR3 DNA: TGTGCCAGCAGAAGGACAGTCTCTGGAAACACCATATATTTT
CDR3 protein: CASRRTVSGNTIYF

V gene: TRBV20-1
D gene: TRBD1
clone size: once
J gene: TRBJ1-1
CDR3 DNA: TGCAGTGCTAGAGAAGGGACAGACACTGAAGCTTTCTTT
CDR3 protein: CSAREGTDTEAFF

V gene: TRBV7-9
D gene: NA
clone size: many
J gene: TRBJ1-3
CDR3 DNA: TGTGCCAGCAGCCCCCCCCCCAGGGTTGGAAACACCATATATTTT
CDR3 protein: CASSPPPRVGNTIYF

V gene: TRBV2
D gene: NA
clone size: many
J gene: TRBJ1-2
CDR3 DNA: TGTGCCAGCAGTGAAGCGTGGGGGGATAGCTATGGCTACACCTTC
CDR3 protein: CASSEAWGDSYGYTF

V gene: TRBV6-1
D gene: TRBD1
clone size: NA
J gene: TRBJ1-1
CDR3 DNA: TGTGCCAGCAGCACCCTGAAGGGGGCGGGCACTGAAGCTTTCTTT
CDR3 protein: CASSTLKGAGTEAFF

V gene: TRBV9
D gene: NA
clone size: NA
J gene: TRBJ2-2
CDR3 DNA: TGTGCCAGCACCGACGGACCTAACACCGGGGAGCTGTTTTTT
CDR3 protein: CASTDGPNTGELFF

V gene: TRBV5-4
D gene: NA
clone size: NA
J gene: TRBJ1-2
CDR3 DNA: TGTGCCAGCAGTTATGACAGCCTCGATAGGAACTTC
CDR3 protein: CASSYDSLDRNF

V gene: TRBV6-1
D gene: NA
clone size: many
J gene: TRBJ2-7
CDR3 DNA: TGTGCCAGCAGTGTCGGGGATACAACCTACGAGCAGTACTTC
CDR3 protein: CASSVGDTTYEQYF

V gene: TRBV7-3
D gene: NA
clone size: few
J gene: TRBJ2-4
CDR3 DNA: TGTGCCAGCAGCTTAACTCCGCAAAACATTCAGTACTTC
CDR3 protein: CASSLTPQNIQYF

V gene: TRBV7-2
D gene: TRBD1
clone size: NA
J gene: TRBJ1-2
CDR3 DNA: TGTGCCAGCAGTACCGAATTCAGGGGGCCCTATGGCTACACCTTC
CDR3 protein: CASSTEFRGPYGYTF

V gene: TRBV20-1
D gene: NA
clone size: many
J gene: TRBJ1-1
CDR3 DNA: TGCAGTGCTGAGGAGGAGAACACTGAAGCTTTCTTT
CDR3 protein: CSAEEENTEAFF

V gene: TRBV4-1
D gene: NA
clone size: many
J gene: TRBJ2-7
CDR3 DNA: TGCGCCAGCAGCCAGGGTCGCAGCCCATCCTACGAGCAGTACTTC
CDR3 protein: CASSQGRSPSYEQYF

V gene: TRBV28
D gene: TRBD1
clone size: many
J gene: TRBJ1-1
CDR3 DNA: TGTGCCAGCAGTTCGGTCCGGACAGGGAGGATTAACACTGAAGCTTTCTTT
CDR3 protein: CASSSVRTGRINTEAFF

V gene: TRBV19
D gene: TRBD1
clone size: NA
J gene: TRBJ1-1
CDR3 DNA: TGTGCCAGTAGTTGGACAGGGCAAACTGAAGCTTTCTTT
CDR3 protein: CASSWTGQTEAFF

V gene: TRBV6-1
D gene: NA
clone size: NA
J gene: TRBJ2-1
CDR3 DNA: TGTGCCAGCAGTGAAGGGGCGGACTCCTACAATGAGCAGTTCTTC
CDR3 protein: CASSEGADSYNEQFF

V gene: TRBV7-8
D gene: NA
clone size: NA
J gene: TRBJ2-2
CDR3 DNA: TGTGCCAGCAGCTTATTTGACTCAGGGGTGATCGGGACCGGGGAGCTGTTTTTT
CDR3 protein: CASSLFDSGVIGTGELFF

V gene: TRBV27
D gene: NA
clone size: NA
J gene: TRBJ2-3
CDR3 DNA: TGTGCCAGCAGAACTGCCAGAGATCACCCTACGCAGTATTTT
CDR3 protein: CASRTARDHPTQYF

V gene: TRBV27
D gene: TRBD1
clone size: many
J gene: TRBJ1-1
CDR3 DNA: TGTGCCAGCAGTTTAGACAGGGGGCTGAACACTGAAGCTTTCTTT
CDR3 protein: CASSLDRGLNTEAFF

V gene: TRBV20-1
D gene: NA
clone size: many
J gene: TRBJ2-7
CDR3 DNA: TGCAGTGCTGCGGGACCGTCCTCGGTCCACGAGCAGTACTTC
CDR3 protein: CSAAGPSSVHEQYF

V gene: TRBV12-3/TRBV12-4
D gene: NA
clone size: once
J gene: TRBJ1-1
CDR3 DNA: TGTGCCAGCAGTTTACAAGGGGTCTCTTTCTTT
CDR3 protein: CASSLQGVSFF

V gene: TRBV6-1
D gene: NA
clone size: many
J gene: TRBJ2-7
CDR3 DNA: TGTGCCAGCAGTGAAGCCCTGGGGTGGCAGGACGAGCAGTACTTC
CDR3 protein: CASSEALGWQDEQYF

V gene: TRBV27
D gene: NA
clone size: NA
J gene: TRBJ2-7
CDR3 DNA: TGTGCCAGCAGTTTATCGTCACTACCCTCCTACGAGCAGTACTTC
CDR3 protein: CASSLSSLPSYEQYF

V gene: TRBV12-3/TRBV12-4
D gene: NA
clone size: once
J gene: TRBJ1-5
CDR3 DNA: TGTGCCAGCAGTTTAAGTGGTCGGGGTAGCAATCAGCCCCAGCATTTT
CDR3 protein: CASSLSGRGSNQPQHF

V gene: TRBV10-2
D gene: NA
clone size: few
J gene: TRBJ2-7
CDR3 DNA: TGCGCCAGCAGTGAGTCTTGGTACGAGCAGTACTTC
CDR3 protein: CASSESWYEQYF

V gene: TRBV12-3/TRBV12-4
D gene: TRBD1
clone size: many
J gene: TRBJ1-1
CDR3 DNA: TGTGCCAGCAGGCCCACGACAGGGGAAGCTGAAGCTTTCTTT
CDR3 protein: CASRPTTGEAEAFF

V gene: TRBV4-2
D gene: NA
clone size: few
J gene: TRBJ2-7
CDR3 DNA: TGTGCCAGCAGCCAAGATCATGGTGGGGAGCAGTACTTC
CDR3 protein: CASSQDHGGEQYF

V gene: TRBV5-5
D gene: TRBD2
clone size: few
J gene: TRBJ2-2
CDR3 DNA: TGTGCCAGCAGCCCGCGGGGGGTCAACGGGGAGCTGTTTTTT
CDR3 protein: CASSPRGVNGELFF

V gene: TRBV12-3/TRBV12-4
D gene: NA
clone size: NA
J gene: TRBJ1-6
CDR3 DNA: TGTGCCAGCAGTTTAGATAAGTGGGGGGGAGGTTCACCCCTCCACTTT
CDR3 protein: CASSLDKWGGGSPLHF

V gene: TRBV2
D gene: TRBD1
clone size: NA
J gene: TRBJ1-2
CDR3 DNA: TGTGCCAGCAGTGAAAGGCAGGGGGGATCCTATGGCTACACCTTC
CDR3 protein: CASSERQGGSYGYTF

V gene: TRBV20-1
D gene: NA
clone size: many
J gene: TRBJ1-2
CDR3 DNA: TGCAGTGCTAGGGACAGCGAGAACTATGGCTACACCTTC
CDR3 protein: CSARDSENYGYTF

V gene: TRBV19
D gene: TRBD1
clone size: many
J gene: TRBJ1-1
CDR3 DNA: TGTGCCAGTAGTATCGGACAGGTGGGCCCTAACACTGAAGCTTTCTTT
CDR3 protein: CASSIGQVGPNTEAFF

V gene: TRBV12-3/TRBV12-4
D gene: NA
clone size: many
J gene: TRBJ2-7
CDR3 DNA: TGTGCCAGCAGTTTAACTGGCTACGAGCAGTACTTC
CDR3 protein: CASSLTGYEQYF

V gene: TRBV12-3/TRBV12-4
D gene: TRBD1
clone size: many
J gene: TRBJ2-7
CDR3 DNA: TGTGCCAGCAGTTTTATTGGGACAGTCTCCTACGAGCAGTACTTC
CDR3 protein: CASSFIGTVSYEQYF